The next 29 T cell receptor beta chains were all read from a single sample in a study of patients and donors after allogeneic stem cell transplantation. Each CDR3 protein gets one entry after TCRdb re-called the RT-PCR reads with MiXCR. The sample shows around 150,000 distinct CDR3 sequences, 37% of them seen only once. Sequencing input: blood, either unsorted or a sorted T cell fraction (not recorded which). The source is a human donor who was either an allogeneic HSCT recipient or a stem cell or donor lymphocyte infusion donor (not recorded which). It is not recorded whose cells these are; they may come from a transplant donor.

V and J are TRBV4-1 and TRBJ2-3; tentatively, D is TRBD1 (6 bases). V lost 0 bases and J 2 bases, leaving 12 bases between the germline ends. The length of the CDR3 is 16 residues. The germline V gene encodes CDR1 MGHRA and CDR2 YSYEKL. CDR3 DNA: TGCGCCAGCAGCCAAGAAGGCAGGGGATTCACAGATACGCAGTATTTT. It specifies CASSQEGRGFTDTQYF.

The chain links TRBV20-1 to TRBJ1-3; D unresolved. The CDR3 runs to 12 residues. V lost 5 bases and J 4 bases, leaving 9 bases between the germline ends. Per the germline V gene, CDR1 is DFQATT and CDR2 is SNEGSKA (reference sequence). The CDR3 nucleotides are TGCAGTGCTTCTGCCCTCGGAAACACCATATATTTT. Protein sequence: CSASALGNTIYF.

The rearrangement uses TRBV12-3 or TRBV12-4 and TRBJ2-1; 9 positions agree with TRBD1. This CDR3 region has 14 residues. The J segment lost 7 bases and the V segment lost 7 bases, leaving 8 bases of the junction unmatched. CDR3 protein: CASIYRGQSNEQFF. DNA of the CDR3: TGTGCCAGCATATACAGGGGGCAATCGAATGAGCAGTTCTTC.

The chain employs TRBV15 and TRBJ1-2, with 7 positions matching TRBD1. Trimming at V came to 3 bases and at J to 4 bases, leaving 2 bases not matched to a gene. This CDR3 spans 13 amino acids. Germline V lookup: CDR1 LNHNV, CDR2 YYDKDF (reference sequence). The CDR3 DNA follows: TGTGCCACCAGCAGGACAGGGTCCTATGGCTACACCTTC. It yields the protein CATSRTGSYGYTF. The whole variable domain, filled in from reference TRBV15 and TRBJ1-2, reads DAMVIQNPRYQVTQFGKPVTLSCSQTLNHNVMYWYQQKSSQAPKLLFHYYDKDFNNEADTPDNFQSRRPNTSFCFLDIRSPGLGDTAMYLCATSRTGSYGYTFGSGTRLTVV.

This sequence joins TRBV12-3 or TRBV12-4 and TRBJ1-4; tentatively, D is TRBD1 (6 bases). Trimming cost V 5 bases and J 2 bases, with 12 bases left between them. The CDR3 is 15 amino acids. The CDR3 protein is CASSPQGWTNEKLFF. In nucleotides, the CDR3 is TGTGCCAGCAGTCCACAGGGTTGGACTAATGAAAAACTGTTTTTT.

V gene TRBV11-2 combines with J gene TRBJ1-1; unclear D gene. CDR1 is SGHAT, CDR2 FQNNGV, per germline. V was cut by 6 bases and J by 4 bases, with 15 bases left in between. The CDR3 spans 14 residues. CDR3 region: CASSLVGVLTEAFF. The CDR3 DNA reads TGTGCCAGCAGTCTAGTCGGGGTACTCACTGAAGCTTTCTTT.

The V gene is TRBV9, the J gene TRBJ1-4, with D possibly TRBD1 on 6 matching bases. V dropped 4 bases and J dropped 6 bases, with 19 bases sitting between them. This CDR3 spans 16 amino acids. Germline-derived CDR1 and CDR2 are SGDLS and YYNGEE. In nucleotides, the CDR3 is TGTGCCAGCAGCCCCTCTACAGGGACGGATCATGAAAAACTGTTTTTT. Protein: CASSPSTGTDHEKLFF.

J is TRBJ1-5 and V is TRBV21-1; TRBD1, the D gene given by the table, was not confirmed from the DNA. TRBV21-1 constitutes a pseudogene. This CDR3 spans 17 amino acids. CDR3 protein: CASSKLLDRASNQPQHF. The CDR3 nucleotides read TGTGCCAGCAGCAAGCTCCTGGACAGGGCTAGCAATCAGCCCCAGCATTTT.

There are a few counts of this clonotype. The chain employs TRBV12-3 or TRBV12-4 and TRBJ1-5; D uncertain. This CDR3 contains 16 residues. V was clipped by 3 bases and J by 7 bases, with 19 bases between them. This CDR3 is CASSFPSGQFSQPQHF. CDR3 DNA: TGTGCCAGCAGTTTCCCCTCGGGTCAGTTTAGCCAGCCCCAGCATTTT.

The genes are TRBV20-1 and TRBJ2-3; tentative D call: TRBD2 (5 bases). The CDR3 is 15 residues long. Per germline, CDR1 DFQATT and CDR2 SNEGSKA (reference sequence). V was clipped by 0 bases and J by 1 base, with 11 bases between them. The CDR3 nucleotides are TGCAGTGCTAGAGATTCCAGCGGACGCACAGATACGCAGTATTTT. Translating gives CSARDSSGRTDTQYF.

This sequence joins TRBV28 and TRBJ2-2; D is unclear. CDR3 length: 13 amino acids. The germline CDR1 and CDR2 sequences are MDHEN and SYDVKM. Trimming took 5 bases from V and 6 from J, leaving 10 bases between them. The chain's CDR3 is CASSPFYAGELFF. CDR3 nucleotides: TGTGCCAGCAGTCCATTCTACGCCGGGGAGCTGTTTTTT.

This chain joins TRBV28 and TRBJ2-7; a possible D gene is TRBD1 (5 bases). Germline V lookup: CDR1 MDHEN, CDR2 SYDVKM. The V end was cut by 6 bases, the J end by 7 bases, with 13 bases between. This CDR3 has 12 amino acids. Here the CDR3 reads CASSDPQGEQYV. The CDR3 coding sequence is TGTGCCAGCAGCGACCCCCAGGGAGAGCAGTACGTC.

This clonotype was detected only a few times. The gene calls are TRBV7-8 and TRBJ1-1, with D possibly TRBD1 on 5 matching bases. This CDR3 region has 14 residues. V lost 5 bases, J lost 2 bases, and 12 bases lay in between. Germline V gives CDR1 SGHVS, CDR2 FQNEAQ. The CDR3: CASSGRDFNTEAFF. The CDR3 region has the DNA TGTGCCAGCAGCGGGCGGGACTTTAACACTGAAGCTTTCTTT.

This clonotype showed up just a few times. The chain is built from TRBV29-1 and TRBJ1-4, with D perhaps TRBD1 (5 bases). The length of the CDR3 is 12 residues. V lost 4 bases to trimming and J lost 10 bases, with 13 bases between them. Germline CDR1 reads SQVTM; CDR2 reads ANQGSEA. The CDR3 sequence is CSVGEGLGKLFF. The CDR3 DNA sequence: TGCAGCGTTGGAGAGGGGCTGGGAAAACTGTTTTTT. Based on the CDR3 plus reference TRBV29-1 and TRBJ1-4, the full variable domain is SAVISQKPSRDICQRGTSLTIQCQVDSQVTMMFWYRQQPGQSLTLIATANQGSEATYESGFVIDKFPISRPNLTFSTLTVSNMSPEDSSIYLCSVGEGLGKLFFGSGTQLSVL.

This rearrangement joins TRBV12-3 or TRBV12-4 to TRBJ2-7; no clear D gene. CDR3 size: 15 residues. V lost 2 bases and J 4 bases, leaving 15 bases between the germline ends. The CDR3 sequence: CASSLKWQGSYEQYF. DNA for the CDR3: TGTGCCAGCAGTTTAAAGTGGCAAGGTTCATACGAGCAGTACTTC.

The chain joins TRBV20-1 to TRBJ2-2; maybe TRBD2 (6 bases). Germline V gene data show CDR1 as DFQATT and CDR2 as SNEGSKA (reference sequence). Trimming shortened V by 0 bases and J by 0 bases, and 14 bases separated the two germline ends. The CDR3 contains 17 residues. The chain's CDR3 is CSARDLRRDPNTGELFF. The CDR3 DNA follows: TGCAGTGCTAGAGATCTTCGGAGGGACCCGAACACCGGGGAGCTGTTTTTT.

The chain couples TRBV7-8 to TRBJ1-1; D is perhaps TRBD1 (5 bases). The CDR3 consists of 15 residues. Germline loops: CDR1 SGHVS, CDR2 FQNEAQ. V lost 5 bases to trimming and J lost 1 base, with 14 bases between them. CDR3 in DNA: TGTGCCAGCAGCCGACAGTTACAACCGAACACTGAAGCTTTCTTT. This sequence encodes CASSRQLQPNTEAFF.

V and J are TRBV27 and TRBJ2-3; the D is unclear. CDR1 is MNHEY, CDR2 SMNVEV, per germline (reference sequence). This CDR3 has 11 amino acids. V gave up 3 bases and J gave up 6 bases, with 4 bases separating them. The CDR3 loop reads CASSLKDTQYF. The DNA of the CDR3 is TGTGCCAGCAGTTTGAAGGATACGCAGTATTTT.

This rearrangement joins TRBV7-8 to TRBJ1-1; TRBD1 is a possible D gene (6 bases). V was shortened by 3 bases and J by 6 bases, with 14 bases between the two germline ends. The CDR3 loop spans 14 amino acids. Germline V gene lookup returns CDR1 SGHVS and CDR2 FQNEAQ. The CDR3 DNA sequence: TGTGCCAGCAGCTTGGGGGTGGGACAAGCTGAAGCTTTCTTT. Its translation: CASSLGVGQAEAFF. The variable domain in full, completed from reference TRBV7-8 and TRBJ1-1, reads GAGVSQSPRYKVAKRGQDVALRCDPISGHVSLFWYQQALGQGPEFLTYFQNEAQLDKSGLPSDRFFAERPEGSVSTLKIQRTQQEDSAVYLCASSLGVGQAEAFFGQGTRLTVV.

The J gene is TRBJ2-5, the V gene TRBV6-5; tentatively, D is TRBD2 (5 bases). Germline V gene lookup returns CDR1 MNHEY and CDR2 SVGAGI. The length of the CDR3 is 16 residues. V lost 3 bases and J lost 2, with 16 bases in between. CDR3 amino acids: CASSYRTGTIQETQYF. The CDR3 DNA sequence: TGTGCCAGCAGTTATAGGACTGGAACTATTCAAGAGACCCAGTACTTC.

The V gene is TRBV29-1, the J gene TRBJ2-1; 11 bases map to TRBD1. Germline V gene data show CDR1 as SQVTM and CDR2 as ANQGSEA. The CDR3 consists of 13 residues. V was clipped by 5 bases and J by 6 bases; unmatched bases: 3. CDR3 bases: TGCAGCGTTCCGGGACAGGGGGGCAATGAGCAGTTCTTC. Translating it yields CSVPGQGGNEQFF.

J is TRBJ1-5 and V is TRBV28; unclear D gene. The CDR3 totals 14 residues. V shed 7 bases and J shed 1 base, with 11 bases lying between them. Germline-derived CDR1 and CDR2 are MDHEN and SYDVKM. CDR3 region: CASTLYWSNQPQHF. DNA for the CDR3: TGTGCCAGCACTCTTTACTGGAGCAATCAGCCCCAGCATTTT.

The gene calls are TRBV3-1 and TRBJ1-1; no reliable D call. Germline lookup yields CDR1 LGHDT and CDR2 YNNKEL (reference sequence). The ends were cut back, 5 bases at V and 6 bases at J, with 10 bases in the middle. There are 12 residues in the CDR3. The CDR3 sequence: CASSRTSSEAFF. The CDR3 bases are TGTGCCAGCAGCAGGACTTCGTCTGAAGCTTTCTTT.

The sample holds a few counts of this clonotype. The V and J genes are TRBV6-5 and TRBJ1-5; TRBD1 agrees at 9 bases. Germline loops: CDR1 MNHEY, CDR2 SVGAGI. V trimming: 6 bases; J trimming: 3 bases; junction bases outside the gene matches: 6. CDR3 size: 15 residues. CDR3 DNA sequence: TGTGCCAGCAGCCCCGGGACAGGGTACAATCAGCCCCAGCATTTT. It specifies CASSPGTGYNQPQHF.

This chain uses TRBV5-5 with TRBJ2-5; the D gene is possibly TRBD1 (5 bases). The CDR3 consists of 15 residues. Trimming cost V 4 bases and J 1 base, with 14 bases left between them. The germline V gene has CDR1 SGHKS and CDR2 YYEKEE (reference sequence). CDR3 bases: TGTGCCAGCAGCCCCCCACCGGACACCCAAGAGACCCAGTACTTC. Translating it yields CASSPPPDTQETQYF. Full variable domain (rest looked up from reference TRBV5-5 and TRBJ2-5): DAGVTQSPTHLIKTRGQQVTLRCSPISGHKSVSWYQQVLGQGPQFIFQYYEKEERGRGNFPDRFSARQFPNYSSELNVNALLLGDSALYLCASSPPPDTQETQYFGPGTRLLVL.

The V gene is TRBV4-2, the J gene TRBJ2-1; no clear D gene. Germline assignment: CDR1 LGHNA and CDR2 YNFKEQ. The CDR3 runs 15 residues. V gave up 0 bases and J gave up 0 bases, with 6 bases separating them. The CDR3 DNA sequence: TGTGCCAGCAGCCAAGATACGAGCTCCTACAATGAGCAGTTCTTC. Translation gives CASSQDTSSYNEQFF.

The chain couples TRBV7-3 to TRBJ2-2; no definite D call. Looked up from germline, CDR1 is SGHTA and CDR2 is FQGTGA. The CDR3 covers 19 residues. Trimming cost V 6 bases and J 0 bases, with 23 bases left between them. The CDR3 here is CASSRSAPGPSANTGELFF. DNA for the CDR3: TGTGCCAGCAGTCGTTCAGCCCCCGGGCCAAGTGCGAACACCGGGGAGCTGTTTTTT.

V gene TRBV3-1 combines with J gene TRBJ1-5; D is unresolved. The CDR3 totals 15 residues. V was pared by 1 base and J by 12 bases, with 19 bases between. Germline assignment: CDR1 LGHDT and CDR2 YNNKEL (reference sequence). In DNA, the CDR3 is TGTGCCAGCAGCCAAGGCCTTCACCCGGACGCGCTCCAGCATTTT. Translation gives CASSQGLHPDALQHF.

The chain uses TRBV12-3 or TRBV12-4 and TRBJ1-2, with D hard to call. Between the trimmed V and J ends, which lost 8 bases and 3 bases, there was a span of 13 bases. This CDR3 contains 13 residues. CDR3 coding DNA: TGTGCCAGCTCAAACGGGAGAGACTATGGCTACACCTTC. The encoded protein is CASSNGRDYGYTF.